This T cell receptor (beta chain) was found in a study of shared clonotypes between healthy human individuals. Comment on this clone: The antigen remains undetermined.

The germline V gene encodes CDR1 SGHKS and CDR2 YYEKEE (reference sequence). CDR3 length: 16 amino acids. Trimming at V came to 0 bases and at J to 8 bases, leaving 10 bases not matched to a gene. Findings and caveats of the study: Donors were few, which limited the genetic and exposure-history diversity represented. For sorted subsets, rarefaction showed incomplete sequencing despite large depth. Non-shared clonotypes had lower generation probabilities than those shared by all four donors.

The repertoire was sequenced with immunoSEQ multiplex PCR; TCRdb's copy has only in-frame clones and lacks some. The profile shows over a million clones, around four fifths of them singletons. This clonotype originated in a man in his late teens or twenties in good health. Sequencing input: memory CD4+ T cells sorted from blood. Described subset: CD45RA-negative fraction. The genes are TRBV5-5 and TRBJ1-2, with TRBD1 matching over 10 bases. This CDR3 is CASSLGQGAVVGGYTF. Written as DNA, the CDR3 is TGTGCCAGCAGCTTGGGACAGGGGGCGGTTGTAGGAGGCTACACCTTC.